The 29 T cell receptor beta chains below all came from one sample that was sequenced in a study of response to subunit inactivated influenza vaccine. TCRdb reprocessed the RT-PCR reads with MiXCR, giving one entry per CDR3 protein. Of about 570,000 distinct CDR3 sequences listed, about 10% were seen once; the top ten hold about 10%. Sample: PBMCs from blood, taken on the day of vaccination. These receptors all come from a man in his fifties who received an inactivated influenza vaccine.

This sequence joins TRBV28 and TRBJ2-3; perhaps D is TRBD1 or TRBD2 (6 bases each). CDR3 size: 13 residues. Looked up from germline, CDR1 is MDHEN and CDR2 is SYDVKM. V was clipped by 5 bases and J by 7 bases, with 13 bases between them. Written as DNA, the CDR3 is TGTGCCAGCAGTCGACCGGGGGCGTATACGCAGTATTTT. Amino acid sequence: CASSRPGAYTQYF.

This clonotype has more than one count but fewer than ten. The chain uses TRBV6-1 and TRBJ1-1; 8 nucleotides line up with TRBD1. CDR1 and CDR2 (germline): MNHNS, SASEGT. The CDR3 covers 15 residues. Trimming took 5 bases from V and 4 from J; bases not matched to a gene: 9. This CDR3 is CASSRRTGKGTEAFF. In DNA form, the CDR3 reads TGTGCCAGCAGTCGACGGACAGGGAAAGGCACTGAAGCTTTCTTT.

This clonotype was observed many times. V usage is TRBV7-6 and J usage is TRBJ2-1; 11 positions match TRBD2. Germline assignment: CDR1 SGHVS and CDR2 FNYEAQ. CDR3 length: 15 amino acids. V was pared by 5 bases and J by 7 bases, with 7 bases of the junction left unmatched. The CDR3 protein is CASSHGTSGLNEQFF. CDR3 coding DNA: TGTGCCAGCAGCCACGGGACTAGCGGTCTAAATGAGCAGTTCTTC.

This clonotype was seen many times. This chain connects TRBV20-1 to TRBJ2-1, with D unclear. The CDR3 sequence is 15 residues long. V shed 1 base and J shed 0 bases, with 10 bases lying between them. The germline V gene has CDR1 DFQATT and CDR2 SNEGSKA (reference sequence). The CDR3 DNA reads as TGCAGTGCTAGAGTTGGCGGCTTCTCCTACAATGAGCAGTTCTTC. It encodes CSARVGGFSYNEQFF.

The chain combines TRBV5-5 with TRBJ2-7; D perhaps matches TRBD2 (6 bases). Germline CDR1 reads SGHKS; CDR2 reads YYEKEE (reference sequence). This CDR3 region has 13 residues. The V gene lost 1 base and the J gene lost 6 bases, with 11 bases spanning the gap. CDR3 loop: CASSLIWTTEQYF. The CDR3 DNA is TGTGCCAGCAGCTTGATATGGACTACCGAGCAGTACTTC.

In this sample, this clonotype turned up many times. The chain combines TRBV3-1 with TRBJ2-7; D uncertain. Germline CDR1 reads LGHDT; CDR2 reads YNNKEL (reference sequence). V was cut by 1 base and J by 4 bases, with 5 bases left in between. This CDR3 region has 12 residues. As DNA, the CDR3 is TGTGCCAGCAGCCAAGTGGGGTACGAGCAGTACTTC. It yields the protein CASSQVGYEQYF.

Ten or more counts support this clonotype. The rearrangement joins TRBV9 to TRBJ2-1; D might be TRBD2 (5 bases). The CDR3 consists of 14 residues. Germline assignment: CDR1 SGDLS and CDR2 YYNGEE. Trimming shortened V by 3 bases and J by 7 bases, and 14 bases separated the two germline ends. In nucleotides, the CDR3 is TGTGCCAGCAGCGGGACTGGCTTAGGGAATGAGCAGTTCTTC. It translates to CASSGTGLGNEQFF.

This clonotype was detected a few times. The chain uses TRBV5-5 and TRBJ1-1; no definite D call. Germline loops: CDR1 SGHKS, CDR2 YYEKEE (reference sequence). V gave up 3 bases and J gave up 3 bases, with 9 bases separating them. This CDR3 region has 13 residues. In DNA form, the CDR3 reads TGTGCCAGCAGCTGGACGGGCCACACTGAAGCTTTCTTT. Amino acids: CASSWTGHTEAFF.

The rearrangement uses TRBV14 and TRBJ2-6; 13 bases map to TRBD2. V was clipped by 3 bases and J by 4 bases; unmatched bases: 21. The CDR3 totals 23 residues. Germline V CDR1 and CDR2: SGHDN, FVKESK. Here the CDR3 reads CASSHPFRTSGGPSLRGANVLTF. The DNA for the CDR3 is TGTGCCAGCAGCCACCCATTCCGGACTAGCGGGGGCCCGAGTCTGCGGGGGGCCAACGTCCTGACTTTC. Using reference TRBV14 and TRBJ2-6 for the parts outside the CDR3, the full variable domain is EAGVTQFPSHSVIEKGQTVTLRCDPISGHDNLYWYRRVMGKEIKFLLHFVKESKQDESGMPNNRFLAERTGGTYSTLKVQPAELEDSGVYFCASSHPFRTSGGPSLRGANVLTFGAGSRLTVL.

This clonotype has more than one count but fewer than ten. The J gene is TRBJ2-7, the V gene TRBV18; 7 positions match TRBD2. CDR1 KGHSH and CDR2 LQKENI come from the germline V gene. J was trimmed by 5 bases and V by 6 bases; bases with no gene match: 10. The CDR3 is 14 amino acids. CDR3 nucleotide sequence: TGTGCCAGCTCCCAGCTCCGGGGGGAAGACGAGCAGTACTTC. It translates to CASSQLRGEDEQYF.

This sequence joins TRBV1 and TRBJ2-5; the listed D gene, TRBD1, was not tested against the DNA. TRBV1 is flagged as a pseudogene. The CDR3 runs to 16 residues. In DNA, the CDR3 is TGCACCAGCAGCCAGAAAGTATGGGGCCTCCAAGAGACCCAGTACTTC. It yields the protein CTSSQKVWGLQETQYF.

The rearrangement uses TRBV5-1 and TRBJ1-1, with 7 bases that match TRBD1. The CDR3 consists of 18 residues. Germline-derived CDR1 and CDR2 are SGHRS and YFSETQ. J lost 0 bases, V lost 4 bases, and 15 bases had no gene match. The chain's CDR3 is CASSPRGRGIDMNTEAFF. In DNA, the CDR3 is TGCGCCAGCAGCCCGCGGGGCAGGGGGATCGATATGAACACTGAAGCTTTCTTT.

This clonotype occurred many times. V usage is TRBV6-6 and J usage is TRBJ2-2, with unresolved D. Trimming removed 6 bases at V and 6 bases at J, with 5 bases between. This CDR3 contains 11 residues. Germline V lookup: CDR1 MNHNY, CDR2 SVGAGI (reference sequence). The CDR3 DNA sequence: TGTGCCAGCAGGGGGTCCGGGGAGCTGTTTTTT. Residues: CASRGSGELFF.

This clonotype has just a few counts. The J gene is TRBJ2-3, the V gene TRBV4-2, with 8 positions matching TRBD2. Germline V lookup: CDR1 LGHNA, CDR2 YNFKEQ. The CDR3 spans 16 residues. The V and J ends lost 0 bases and 4 bases, in that order; junction bases with no gene match: 6. CDR3 loop: CASSQEKGLVADTQYF. The CDR3 region has the DNA TGTGCCAGCAGCCAAGAGAAGGGACTAGTTGCAGATACGCAGTATTTT.

This clonotype turned up a few times. The chain links TRBV7-2 to TRBJ2-2; D gene ambiguous. This CDR3 has 11 amino acids. Trimming took 1 base from V and 9 from J, leaving 3 bases between them. Germline V lookup: CDR1 SGHTA, CDR2 FQGNSA. This CDR3 reads CASSLGRELFF. The CDR3 nucleotides are TGTGCCAGCAGCTTAGGCAGGGAGCTGTTTTTT. Based on the CDR3 plus reference TRBV7-2 and TRBJ2-2, the full variable domain is GAGVSQSPSNKVTEKGKDVELRCDPISGHTALYWYRQSLGQGLEFLIYFQGNSAPDKSGLPSDRFSAERTGGSVSTLTIQRTQQEDSAVYLCASSLGRELFFGEGSRLTVL.

This clonotype showed up just a few times. The J gene is TRBJ1-2, the V gene TRBV7-9; D remains ambiguous. Between the trimmed V and J ends, which lost 3 bases and 4 bases, there was a span of 9 bases. CDR1 is SEHNR, CDR2 FQNEAQ, per germline (reference sequence). The CDR3 consists of 13 residues. The CDR3: CASSLDLTYGYTF. The DNA for the CDR3 is TGTGCCAGCAGCTTGGACTTAACCTATGGCTACACCTTC.

About this clonotype itself: This may be a read error, as it is one base from a much larger clone. The V and J genes are TRBV7-9 and TRBJ2-3, with D unclear. The CDR3 is 10 residues long. Germline V gene lookup returns CDR1 SEHNR and CDR2 FQNEAQ (reference sequence). CDR3 sequence (DNA): TGTGGAGTTAGCATAGATACGCAGTATTTT. Encoded protein: CGVSIDTQYF.

This clonotype was seen many times. The chain links TRBV7-3 to TRBJ1-6, with D perhaps TRBD1 (5 bases). V dropped 1 base and J dropped 8 bases, with 9 bases sitting between them. The CDR3 has 14 residues. In germline, CDR1 is SGHTA, CDR2 FQGTGA. DNA for the CDR3: TGTGCCAGCAGCTTAAATCCGGGGGATTCACCCCTCCACTTT. The encoded protein is CASSLNPGDSPLHF.

In this sample, this clonotype turned up many times. This chain connects TRBV12-3 or TRBV12-4 to TRBJ2-2; 8 bases are shared with TRBD2. The V segment lost 3 bases and the J segment 6 bases; nucleotides outside the gene matches: 3. There are 14 residues in the CDR3. In nucleotides, the CDR3 is TGTGCCAGCAGTTTGGGACTAGGGGCCGGGGAGCTGTTTTTT. It specifies CASSLGLGAGELFF.

This clonotype was recorded many times. The rearrangement joins TRBV29-1 to TRBJ2-1, with D possibly matching TRBD2 (5 bases). Deletions cut 2 bases from V and 0 bases from J, with 8 bases between. This CDR3 has 14 amino acids. CDR1 SQVTM and CDR2 ANQGSEA come from the germline V gene. The chain's CDR3 is CSVELEGSYNEQFF. CDR3 DNA: TGCAGCGTTGAACTAGAGGGCTCCTACAATGAGCAGTTCTTC.

This clonotype has only a few counts. This chain connects TRBV7-9 to TRBJ2-5; 8 bases map to TRBD1. This CDR3 comprises 14 residues. CDR1 and CDR2 from the germline V gene are SEHNR and FQNEAQ (reference sequence). The junction had 6 bases not matched to a gene; V was cut back by 4 bases and J by 5 bases. The CDR3 DNA sequence: TGTGCCAGCAGCTCAGGACAGGGAGCTGAGACCCAGTACTTC. It encodes CASSSGQGAETQYF.

The V call is TRBV3-1, the J call TRBJ2-1; 7 bases fit TRBD2. The CDR3 length is 16 residues. Germline CDR1 is LGHDT and CDR2 is YNNKEL (reference sequence). Germline trimming cut 0 bases from V and 2 bases from J; bases unmatched to any gene: 4. CDR3 residues: CASSQEMRGTYNEQFF. In nucleotides, the CDR3 is TGTGCCAGCAGCCAAGAGATGCGGGGGACCTACAATGAGCAGTTCTTC.

This clonotype was detected ten times or more. V gene TRBV27 combines with J gene TRBJ2-7; 7 bases map to TRBD1. Per the germline V gene, CDR1 is MNHEY and CDR2 is SMNVEV (reference sequence). After removal of 2 bases from V and 2 bases from J, the junction contained 3 bases not matched to a gene. This CDR3 is built from 14 residues. CDR3 nucleotides: TGTGCCAGCAGTTTACAGGGGGTACCCTACGAGCAGTACTTC. Its translation: CASSLQGVPYEQYF.

This clonotype showed up just a few times. The chain combines TRBV7-2 with TRBJ2-7; D uncertain. V shed 1 base and J shed 4 bases, with 11 bases lying between them. The germline CDR1 and CDR2 sequences are SGHTA and FQGNSA. There are 14 residues in the CDR3. DNA for the CDR3: TGTGCCAGCAGCTTAGGTCCGGGTGATTACGAGCAGTACTTC. Protein: CASSLGPGDYEQYF.

J is TRBJ1-5 and V is TRBV4-1, with a tentative D call TRBD1 (5 bases). The V gene lost 2 bases and the J gene lost 2 bases, with 13 bases spanning the gap. The germline CDR1 and CDR2 sequences are MGHRA and YSYEKL. The CDR3 is made up of 16 amino acids. The CDR3 protein is CASSQSAGRRNQPQHF. The CDR3 bases are TGCGCCAGCAGCCAATCTGCGGGGCGGCGCAATCAGCCCCAGCATTTT.

This clonotype was observed a few times. A much larger clonotype is one base distant, so this may be a read error. This sequence joins TRBV7-2 and TRBJ1-5, with D tentatively TRBD1 (5 bases). The CDR3 runs to 13 residues. Trimming stripped 2 bases from V and 4 bases from J, with 6 bases between. CDR1 is SGHTA, CDR2 FQGNSA, per germline. The CDR3 nucleotides are TGTGCCAGCAGCTTAAAGGGGAATCAGCCCCAGCATTTT. As protein: CASSLKGNQPQHF. Full variable domain (outside the CDR3, taken from reference TRBV7-2 and TRBJ1-5): GAGVSQSPSNKVTEKGKDVELRCDPISGHTALYWYRQSLGQGLEFLIYFQGNSAPDKSGLPSDRFSAERTGGSVSTLTIQRTQQEDSAVYLCASSLKGNQPQHFGDGTRLSIL.

The chain combines TRBV27 with TRBJ2-7, with D perhaps TRBD1 or TRBD2 (5 bases each). Germline CDR1 and CDR2: MNHEY and SMNVEV (reference sequence). This CDR3 is 14 amino acids long. With 5 bases removed from V and 5 bases from J, the gap between germline ends came to 16 bases. CDR3 DNA: TGTGCCAGCAGTACCTCGGGGCTGTTGAACGAGCAGTACTTC. It encodes CASSTSGLLNEQYF.

This clonotype was seen only a few times. V gene TRBV3-1 combines with J gene TRBJ1-2; D gene ambiguous. Germline V gene sequence: CDR1 LGHDT, CDR2 YNNKEL (reference sequence). The CDR3 spans 13 residues. The ends were cut back, 1 base at V and 4 bases at J, with 7 bases in the middle. In nucleotides, the CDR3 is TGTGCCAGCAGCCAAGTAGCCGGCTATGGCTACACCTTC. It is translated as CASSQVAGYGYTF. Full variable domain (outside the CDR3, taken from reference TRBV3-1 and TRBJ1-2): DTAVSQTPKYLVTQMGNDKSIKCEQNLGHDTMYWYKQDSKKFLKIMFSYNNKELIINETVPNRFSPKSPDKAHLNLHINSLELGDSAVYFCASSQVAGYGYTFGSGTRLTVV.

This clonotype was counted at least ten times. This chain uses TRBV6-2 or TRBV6-3 with TRBJ2-3; 11 bases are shared with TRBD2. This CDR3 contains 15 residues. V lost 2 bases to trimming and J lost 9 bases; unmatched junction nucleotides: 7. CDR1 is MNHEY, CDR2 SVGEGT, per germline. CDR3 loop: CASSYGSGGARTQYF. The CDR3 DNA reads as TGTGCCAGCAGTTACGGTAGCGGGGGGGCGAGAACGCAGTATTTT.